This entry is about one TCR beta chain. This specimen comes from a study of CD8 T cells in acute hepatitis C reinfection. Some clones are missing from TCRdb's copy, which holds only in-frame ones; the method was immunoSEQ multiplex PCR. This table has around 36,000 clones, approximately 85% appearing once. The germline V gene has CDR1 DFQATT and CDR2 SNEGSKA (reference sequence). CDR3 length: 10 residues. V was cut by 3 bases and J by 6 bases, with 6 bases left in between. Time point specified: naive CD8 control sorted from an acute-time-point sample. The sequenced material came from naive CD8+ T cells from PBMCs. The rearrangement links TRBV20-1 to TRBJ2-7; no clear D. The sequence was obtained from a woman between 18 and 29 years old who spontaneously cleared hepatitis C infection. The CDR3, as DNA: TGCAGTGCTAGGCAAACCGAGCAGTACTTC. Amino acids: CSARQTEQYF.